The rows below give T cell receptor beta chains drawn from one sample of a study of Ad26.COV2.S vaccination and SARS-CoV-2 variants. Assay used: immunoSEQ multiplex PCR; TCRdb lists only in-frame clones, some missing. Among about 250,000 clones listed, roughly nine tenths were seen once. This specimen consisted of peripheral blood, obtained in a trial of Ad26.COV2.S vaccine versus placebo. The receptor set was obtained from a person aged 18-65 years who received the Ad26.COV2.S COVID-19 vaccine or a placebo. The CDR3 runs from the conserved cysteine through the conserved F or W. D genes are given only for firm matches. The listing skips clone size in some rows; elsewhere it reads once, few, many or a size class.

clone size: NA; D gene: TRBD1; CDR3 length: 14; V gene: TRBV19; J gene: TRBJ2-7; CDR3 DNA: TGTGCCAGTAGTAACCAGGGGGCCACCTACGAGCAGTACTTC; CDR3 protein: CASSNQGATYEQYF
clone size: NA; D gene: TRBD2; CDR3 length: 13; V gene: TRBV30; J gene: TRBJ2-1; CDR3 DNA: TGTGCCTGGTCTATAGCGGGAGCTACTGAGCAGTTCTTC; CDR3 protein: CAWSIAGATEQFF
clone size: NA; D gene: NA; CDR3 length: 12; V gene: TRBV2; J gene: TRBJ2-7; CDR3 DNA: TGTGCCAGCAGTGAAGGGCTAGGCGAGCAGTACTTC; CDR3 protein: CASSEGLGEQYF
clone size: NA; D gene: TRBD2; CDR3 length: 16; V gene: TRBV5-1; J gene: TRBJ2-1; CDR3 DNA: TGCGCCAGCAGCTTTGGACTAGCGCCCTCCTACAATGAGCAGTTCTTC; CDR3 protein: CASSFGLAPSYNEQFF
clone size: NA; D gene: TRBD2; CDR3 length: 15; V gene: TRBV19; J gene: TRBJ2-1; CDR3 DNA: TGTGCCAGTAGTATAACGGGACTAGCTAACAATGAGCAGTTCTTC; CDR3 protein: CASSITGLANNEQFF
clone size: NA; D gene: NA; CDR3 length: 15; V gene: TRBV6-4; J gene: TRBJ2-1; CDR3 DNA: TGTGCCAGCAGTCCGGACTTTAGCTCCTACAATGAGCAGTTCTTC; CDR3 protein: CASSPDFSSYNEQFF
clone size: NA; D gene: NA; CDR3 length: 14; V gene: TRBV19; J gene: TRBJ1-1; CDR3 DNA: TGTGCCAGTAGTATAGGGGGTCATAACACTGAAGCTTTCTTT; CDR3 protein: CASSIGGHNTEAFF
clone size: NA; D gene: NA; CDR3 length: 14; V gene: TRBV6-2/TRBV6-3; J gene: TRBJ1-5; CDR3 DNA: TGTGCCAGCAGTTGGGGGGGCCTAAGGGAGCCCCAGCATTTT; CDR3 protein: CASSWGGLREPQHF
clone size: few; D gene: NA; CDR3 length: 13; V gene: TRBV30; J gene: TRBJ2-5; CDR3 DNA: TGTGCCTGGAGTAGACGGAACCAAGAGACCCAGTACTTC; CDR3 protein: CAWSRRNQETQYF
clone size: NA; D gene: NA; CDR3 length: 14; V gene: TRBV6-5; J gene: TRBJ2-3; CDR3 DNA: TGTGCCAGCAGTTATGAGACTGCATCAAATACGCAGTATTTT; CDR3 protein: CASSYETASNTQYF
clone size: NA; D gene: TRBD2; CDR3 length: 15; V gene: TRBV7-3; J gene: TRBJ2-1; CDR3 DNA: TGTGCCAGCAGCTTAATGGCGGGGGAGTACAATGAGCAGTTCTTC; CDR3 protein: CASSLMAGEYNEQFF
clone size: once; D gene: NA; CDR3 length: 15; V gene: TRBV7-3; J gene: TRBJ2-1; CDR3 DNA: TGTGCCAGCAGCCCCTACCGGGCTAGCGAGGATGAGCAGTTCTTC; CDR3 protein: CASSPYRASEDEQFF
clone size: NA; D gene: NA; CDR3 length: 13; V gene: TRBV24-1; J gene: TRBJ2-2; CDR3 DNA: TGTGCCACCAGTGAGGGGAACACCGGGGAGCTGTTTTTT; CDR3 protein: CATSEGNTGELFF
clone size: NA; D gene: TRBD2; CDR3 length: 15; V gene: TRBV7-2; J gene: TRBJ2-1; CDR3 DNA: TGTGCCAGCAGCCCACTAGCGGGGGGGCTCAATGAGCAGTTCTTC; CDR3 protein: CASSPLAGGLNEQFF
clone size: NA; D gene: NA; CDR3 length: 14; V gene: TRBV6-5; J gene: TRBJ2-5; CDR3 DNA: TGTGCCAGCAGTAGTAGGGCGTACCAAGAGACCCAGTACTTC; CDR3 protein: CASSSRAYQETQYF
clone size: NA; D gene: TRBD1; CDR3 length: 15; V gene: TRBV2; J gene: TRBJ1-4; CDR3 DNA: TGTGCCAGCAGTCTAATGGGGACAGCTAATGAAAAACTGTTTTTT; CDR3 protein: CASSLMGTANEKLFF
clone size: NA; D gene: NA; CDR3 length: 12; V gene: TRBV14; J gene: TRBJ2-1; CDR3 DNA: TGTGCCAGCAGCCCAGGACTAAATGAGCAGTTCTTC; CDR3 protein: CASSPGLNEQFF
clone size: NA; D gene: TRBD2; CDR3 length: 14; V gene: TRBV7-9; J gene: TRBJ2-1; CDR3 DNA: TGTGCCAGCAGCTTCCCTAGCGGGCGGGATGAGCAGTTCTTC; CDR3 protein: CASSFPSGRDEQFF
clone size: NA; D gene: TRBD1; CDR3 length: 16; V gene: TRBV6-2/TRBV6-3; J gene: TRBJ2-5; CDR3 DNA: TGTGCCAGCAGTCCCCGGACAGGGGGCCCTCCGGAGACCCAGTACTTC; CDR3 protein: CASSPRTGGPPETQYF
clone size: NA; D gene: TRBD2; CDR3 length: 18; V gene: TRBV5-4; J gene: TRBJ2-3; CDR3 DNA: TGTGCCAGCAGCTTCGTACTAGCGGGGGGGCGGGTCACAGATACGCAGTATTTT; CDR3 protein: CASSFVLAGGRVTDTQYF
clone size: NA; D gene: TRBD2; CDR3 length: 15; V gene: TRBV5-6; J gene: TRBJ2-5; CDR3 DNA: TGTGCCAGCAGCTTAGGCGGGGGGCCGGAAGAGACCCAGTACTTC; CDR3 protein: CASSLGGGPEETQYF
clone size: NA; D gene: TRBD2; CDR3 length: 17; V gene: TRBV7-2; J gene: TRBJ2-2; CDR3 DNA: TGTGCCAGCAGCTTAGGACTAGCGGGAAATGTAGGCGGGGAGCTGTTTTTT; CDR3 protein: CASSLGLAGNVGGELFF
clone size: NA; D gene: TRBD1; CDR3 length: 15; V gene: TRBV4-2; J gene: TRBJ1-1; CDR3 DNA: TGTGCCAGCAGCCAAGCCGGGACAGGGGGCACTGAAGCTTTCTTT; CDR3 protein: CASSQAGTGGTEAFF
clone size: NA; D gene: NA; CDR3 length: 15; V gene: TRBV18; J gene: TRBJ1-1; CDR3 DNA: TGTGCCAGCTCACCATCCCAGGGCGGAGTCACTGAAGCTTTCTTT; CDR3 protein: CASSPSQGGVTEAFF
clone size: NA; D gene: NA; CDR3 length: 11; V gene: TRBV6-5; J gene: TRBJ2-7; CDR3 DNA: TGTGCCAGCGCCGACTCCTACGAGCAGTACTTC; CDR3 protein: CASADSYEQYF
clone size: NA; D gene: NA; CDR3 length: 16; V gene: TRBV6-1; J gene: TRBJ2-2; CDR3 DNA: TGTGCCAGCAGTGAGCGGGGACAGATAAACACCGGGGAGCTGTTTTTT; CDR3 protein: CASSERGQINTGELFF
clone size: NA; D gene: NA; CDR3 length: 14; V gene: TRBV30; J gene: TRBJ1-4; CDR3 DNA: TGTGCCTGGAGTGTAGGGTCCACTAATGAAAAACTGTTTTTT; CDR3 protein: CAWSVGSTNEKLFF
clone size: NA; D gene: NA; CDR3 length: 15; V gene: TRBV7-9; J gene: TRBJ1-1; CDR3 DNA: TGTGCCAGCAGCGCCCCCGGGGGCCTCAACACTGAAGCTTTCTTT; CDR3 protein: CASSAPGGLNTEAFF
clone size: NA; D gene: TRBD2; CDR3 length: 11; V gene: TRBV7-9; J gene: TRBJ2-7; CDR3 DNA: TGTAGCGGGGCCACCGTTAGAGAGCAGTACTTC; CDR3 protein: CSGATVREQYF